The 25 T cell receptor beta chains reported below all come from one sample, sequenced in a study of human T cells and chemical hapten exposure. The time point is: patch test 2, 6 weeks after DPC sensitization. Treatment of the sample: therapeutic diphenylcyclopropenone sensitization with weekly scalp DPC. MiXCR was run by TCRdb on the RACE reads, yielding one entry per CDR3 protein. In the table there are more than 90,000 distinct CDR3 sequences, 10% to 12% of which are singletons. This material consisted of whole blood, taken in connection with sensitization to the hapten diphenylcyclopropenone (DPC). The source of these receptors is a woman between 40 and 55 years old with alopecia areata. Some clones in this sample may be carry-over from other donors' samples.

This clonotype was counted between two and nine times. The V gene is TRBV20-1, the J gene TRBJ2-3; 12 nucleotides agree with TRBD2. Germline V lookup: CDR1 DFQATT, CDR2 SNEGSKA (reference sequence). CDR3 length equals 18 residues. The V and J ends lost 0 bases and 4 bases, in that order; junction bases with no gene match: 11. CDR3 in amino acids: CSARDQGLAGRSADTQYF. Here the CDR3 DNA reads TGCAGTGCTAGAGATCAAGGACTAGCGGGAAGATCAGCAGATACGCAGTATTTT.

The genes are TRBV7-2 and TRBJ2-3; possible D gene TRBD2, 5 bases. The length of the CDR3 is 17 residues. Per germline, CDR1 SGHTA and CDR2 FQGNSA. With 2 bases removed from V and 2 bases from J, the gap between germline ends came to 17 bases. This CDR3 is CASSLNGLALPTDTQYF. CDR3 nucleotide sequence: TGTGCCAGCAGCTTAAATGGGTTAGCGCTACCCACAGATACGCAGTATTTT.

The chain joins TRBV29-1 to TRBJ2-7, with 8 positions matching TRBD1. J was trimmed by 2 bases and V by 0 bases; bases with no gene match: 12. There are 17 residues in the CDR3. Germline V CDR1 and CDR2: SQVTM, ANQGSEA. CDR3 coding DNA: TGCAGCGTTGAAGATCGGGCGCCGGGACAGGCCGCCTACGAGCAGTACTTC. Translation gives CSVEDRAPGQAAYEQYF.

The sample holds a few counts of this clonotype. The chain is built from TRBV4-2 and TRBJ2-3, with D maybe TRBD1 (6 bases). V was clipped by 0 bases and J by 0 bases, with 19 bases between them. CDR3 size: 19 residues. Germline V gene data show CDR1 as LGHNA and CDR2 as YNFKEQ. The CDR3 DNA reads TGTGCCAGCAGCCAAGAAGGGCTAGGGACATCTGGAAGCACAGATACGCAGTATTTT. The encoded protein is CASSQEGLGTSGSTDTQYF.

This clonotype was detected many times. V is TRBV6-5 and J is TRBJ1-3, with D maybe TRBD1 (6 bases). Germline CDR1 and CDR2: MNHEY and SVGAGI. The CDR3 sequence is 15 residues long. V lost 6 bases, J lost 2 bases, and 14 bases lay in between. CDR3 amino acids: CASSSNRVPGNTIYF. CDR3 sequence (DNA): TGTGCCAGCAGCTCCAACAGGGTTCCTGGAAACACCATATATTTT.

The rearrangement links TRBV29-1 to TRBJ2-7, with TRBD1 matching 8 bases. Germline values: CDR1 SQVTM, CDR2 ANQGSEA. The CDR3 has 13 residues. V shed 3 bases and J 6 bases; nucleotides not matched to a gene: 7. This CDR3 reads CSVDGQGAFEQYF. DNA of the CDR3: TGCAGCGTTGACGGGCAGGGGGCATTCGAGCAGTACTTC.

This clonotype was counted a few times. V gene TRBV11-2 combines with J gene TRBJ2-7, with D uncertain. Trimming pared 5 bases from V and 5 bases from J, leaving 4 bases between. The CDR3 is 10 amino acids. In germline, CDR1 is SGHAT, CDR2 FQNNGV. The CDR3 sequence: CASSPDEQYF. CDR3 coding DNA: TGTGCCAGCAGCCCTGACGAGCAGTACTTC. Variable domain in full (rest from reference TRBV11-2 and TRBJ2-7): EAGVAQSPRYKIIEKRQSVAFWCNPISGHATLYWYQQILGQGPKLLIQFQNNGVVDDSQLPKDRFSAERLKGVDSTLKIQPAKLEDSAVYLCASSPDEQYFGPGTRLTVT.

In its sample, this clonotype was seen many times. The chain uses TRBV6-2 or TRBV6-3 and TRBJ1-1; 8 nucleotides line up with TRBD1. Germline V gene data show CDR1 as MNHEY and CDR2 as SVGEGT. J was trimmed by 11 bases and V by 4 bases; bases with no gene match: 6. This CDR3 has 12 residues. The CDR3 loop is CASSLTGGEAFF. CDR3 nucleotides: TGTGCCAGCAGTTTAACAGGGGGAGAGGCTTTCTTT.

This clonotype was detected many times. The chain links TRBV7-2 to TRBJ1-2; D is possibly TRBD1 (6 bases). V was trimmed by 1 base and J by 5 bases, leaving 8 bases between them. The length of the CDR3 is 13 residues. Germline assignment: CDR1 SGHTA and CDR2 FQGNSA. CDR3 amino acids: CASSLEGGYGYTF. The CDR3 DNA sequence: TGTGCCAGCAGCTTAGAGGGGGGATATGGCTACACCTTC.

As DNA, the CDR3 is TGCGCCAGCAGCCAAGCCAGGGACAGTGAAGCTTTCTTT. Translating gives CASSQARDSEAFF. The chain recombines TRBV4-1 with TRBJ1-1; the match to TRBD1 covers 7 bases. CDR1 and CDR2 (germline): MGHRA, YSYEKL. The length of the CDR3 is 13 residues. Trimming at V came to 1 base and at J to 7 bases, leaving 3 bases not matched to a gene.

This clonotype was recorded a few times. This chain joins TRBV6-5 and TRBJ2-2; D remains unclear. V was trimmed by 1 base and J by 4 bases, leaving 10 bases between them. CDR1 and CDR2 (germline): MNHEY, SVGAGI. The CDR3 contains 15 residues. CDR3 in DNA: TGTGCCAGCAGTTACTACCCGGCAATCACCGGGGAGCTGTTTTTT. Translation: CASSYYPAITGELFF.

To note about this clonotype: A much bigger clone sits one base away, suggesting this may be a read error. J is TRBJ1-1 and V is TRBV7-8; D is ambiguous. The CDR3 has 12 amino acids. Germline values: CDR1 SGHVS, CDR2 FQNEAQ. The DNA for the CDR3 is TGTGCCAGCAGCTTTACTAACACTGATGCTTTCTTT. Protein sequence: CASSFTNTDAFF. Supplemented by reference TRBV7-8 and TRBJ1-1, the full variable domain reads GAGVSQSPRYKVAKRGQDVALRCDPISGHVSLFWYQQALGQGPEFLTYFQNEAQLDKSGLPSDRFFAERPEGSVSTLKIQRTQQEDSAVYLCASSFTNTDAFFGQGTRLTVV.

As to this clonotype: One end of the junction varies from germline; a read error may be responsible. The rearrangement links TRBV19 to TRBJ2-5; the D gene is possibly TRBD2 (5 bases). The CDR3 has 15 residues. Germline V CDR1 and CDR2: LNHDA, SQIVND (reference sequence). The DNA of the CDR3 is TGTGCCAGTGGTATCCGAGCGGAGCCCGAGGGGACCCAGTACTTC. It is translated as CASGIRAEPEGTQYF. The whole variable domain, filled in from reference TRBV19 and TRBJ2-5, reads DGGITQSPKYLFRKEGQNVTLSCEQNLNHDAMYWYRQDPGQGLRLIYYSQIVNDFQKGDIAEGYSVSREKKESFPLTVTSAQKNPTAFYLCASGIRAEPEGTQYFGPGTRLLVL.

This clonotype has a handful of counts. The chain couples TRBV7-2 to TRBJ1-2; D unresolved. Germline-derived CDR1 and CDR2 are SGHTA and FQGNSA. Trimming stripped 1 base from V and 7 bases from J, with 10 bases between. The CDR3 extends over 13 amino acids. The CDR3 spells CASSLVGRAGYTF. CDR3 sequence (DNA): TGTGCCAGCAGCTTAGTAGGGCGCGCTGGCTACACCTTC.

This clonotype was detected ten times or more. The chain joins TRBV24-1 to TRBJ1-1; D not resolved. Looked up from germline, CDR1 is KGHDR and CDR2 is SFDVKD. V was cut by 3 bases and J by 0 bases, with 10 bases left in between. This CDR3 contains 15 residues. This CDR3 is CATSDSSGVNTEAFF. Here the CDR3 DNA reads TGTGCCACCAGTGATAGCAGTGGGGTGAACACTGAAGCTTTCTTT.

The chain combines TRBV7-2 with TRBJ2-1; no reliable D call. Germline CDR1 reads SGHTA; CDR2 reads FQGNSA. This CDR3 region has 15 residues. V lost 7 bases and J lost 0, with 13 bases in between. The CDR3 region is CASTRVTNSYNEQFF. In nucleotides, the CDR3 is TGTGCCAGCACTCGGGTCACAAACTCCTACAATGAGCAGTTCTTC.

This clonotype was picked up a small number of times. CDR3 nucleotides: TGTGCCATCAGGGGGGACAGAGCAGACGACACAGATACGCAGTATTTT. Its protein product is CAIRGDRADDTDTQYF. The chain links TRBV10-3 to TRBJ2-3; 7 bases are a match to TRBD1. The junction had 11 bases not matched to a gene; V was cut back by 6 bases and J by 2 bases. The germline gives CDR1 ENHRY, CDR2 SYGVKD. CDR3 length: 16 residues.

This chain's CDR3 is CASTSDLSTATQYF. The DNA of the CDR3 is TGTGCCAGCACCTCGGACCTAAGCACAGCAACCCAGTACTTC. This sequence joins TRBV6-2 or TRBV6-3 and TRBJ2-5; D call uncertain. V lost 7 bases and J lost 8, with 20 bases in between. This CDR3 spans 14 amino acids. Germline V gene data show CDR1 as MNHEY and CDR2 as SVGEGT.

This clonotype has ten or more counts. This sequence joins TRBV12-3 or TRBV12-4 and TRBJ1-2, with 9 positions matching TRBD1. The CDR3 totals 17 residues. J lost 6 bases, V lost 6 bases, and 17 bases had no gene match. CDR3 coding DNA: TGTGCCAGCAGCCGACAAATGTGGGGACAGGGAGTCGATGGCTACACCTTC. Residues: CASSRQMWGQGVDGYTF.

This clonotype was picked up a small number of times. CDR3 nucleotide sequence: TGCGCCAGCAGCTTGGGCGGGAGGGCCTACAATGAGCAGTTCTTC. Translated: CASSLGGRAYNEQFF. The chain recombines TRBV5-1 with TRBJ2-1, with 9 nucleotides matching TRBD2. Germline CDR1 is SGHRS and CDR2 is YFSETQ. J lost 2 bases, V lost 0 bases, and 0 bases had no gene match. The CDR3 totals 15 residues.

This clonotype was detected ten times or more. The chain links TRBV15 to TRBJ1-5; TRBD1 might be the D (5 bases). Looked up from germline, CDR1 is LNHNV and CDR2 is YYDKDF (reference sequence). Trimming left V 4 bases short and J 9 bases short, with 16 bases between. The CDR3 has 14 residues. CDR3 sequence: CATSTGGAVGPQHF. Written as DNA, the CDR3 is TGTGCCACCAGCACCGGAGGGGCGGTGGGGCCCCAGCATTTT.

This clonotype has a count of ten or more. The chain uses TRBV7-2 and TRBJ2-3; D unresolved. In germline, CDR1 is SGHTA, CDR2 FQGNSA. This CDR3 is 13 amino acids long. Trimming removed 4 bases from V and 2 bases from J, with 7 bases in between. The CDR3 loop is CASSSGFTDTQYF. CDR3 coding DNA: TGTGCCAGCAGCTCCGGGTTCACAGATACGCAGTATTTT. Full variable domain (missing parts from reference TRBV7-2 and TRBJ2-3): GAGVSQSPSNKVTEKGKDVELRCDPISGHTALYWYRQSLGQGLEFLIYFQGNSAPDKSGLPSDRFSAERTGGSVSTLTIQRTQQEDSAVYLCASSSGFTDTQYFGPGTRLTVL.

This clonotype was counted a few times. The J gene is TRBJ1-4, the V gene TRBV25-1, with no clear D. The CDR3 has 11 residues. Per germline, CDR1 MGHDK and CDR2 SYGVNS. Trimming took 5 bases from V and 8 from J, leaving 6 bases between them. The CDR3, as DNA: TGTGCCAGCAGTCTAGCAGAAAAACTGTTTTTT. This gives the protein CASSLAEKLFF.

V is TRBV9 and J is TRBJ1-1, with D unclear. The V gene lost 6 bases and the J gene lost 1 base, with 10 bases spanning the gap. Looked up from germline, CDR1 is SGDLS and CDR2 is YYNGEE. CDR3 length: 13 residues. The CDR3 DNA reads TGTGCCAGCAAAGAGGCGTCGAACACTGAAGCTTTCTTT. Translation: CASKEASNTEAFF.

The chain uses TRBV29-1 and TRBJ2-1; D perhaps matches TRBD2 (6 bases). V was trimmed by 2 bases and J by 6 bases, leaving 14 bases between them. Germline loops: CDR1 SQVTM, CDR2 ANQGSEA. This CDR3 is built from 14 residues. CDR3 DNA sequence: TGCAGCGTTGAAAGTCTAGGAGGGCCCAATGAGCAGTTCTTC. Its protein product is CSVESLGGPNEQFF.